This T cell receptor beta chain came from a study of T-cell reconstitution after alpha-beta-depleted transplantation in children. Unique molecular identifiers featured in how the TCRbeta library was prepared. Each CDR3 protein is one row after TCRdb ran MiXCR on the PCR reads. This sample yields 220,000 or so distinct CDR3 sequences, of which approximately 8.9% are seen a single time; 5% to 7% belongs to the top ten. Germline assignment: CDR1 KGHSH and CDR2 LQKENI. The CDR3 length is 14 residues. Trimming cost V 6 bases and J 7 bases; bases outside gene matches: 10. Sequencing was performed on PBMCs, mostly from graft donor cells, taken 180 days after TCRalphabeta/CD19-depleted stem cell transplant. This chain uses TRBV18 with TRBJ2-7; 9 nucleotides agree with TRBD1. The origin of this receptor is a male patient between 5 and 17 years old who had a stem cell transplant for acute lymphoblastic leukemia, so the T cells may come from the graft donor. The CDR3 loop is CASSPDRGGGEQYF. CDR3 coding DNA: TGTGCCAGCTCGCCGGACAGGGGCGGTGGGGAGCAGTACTTC.